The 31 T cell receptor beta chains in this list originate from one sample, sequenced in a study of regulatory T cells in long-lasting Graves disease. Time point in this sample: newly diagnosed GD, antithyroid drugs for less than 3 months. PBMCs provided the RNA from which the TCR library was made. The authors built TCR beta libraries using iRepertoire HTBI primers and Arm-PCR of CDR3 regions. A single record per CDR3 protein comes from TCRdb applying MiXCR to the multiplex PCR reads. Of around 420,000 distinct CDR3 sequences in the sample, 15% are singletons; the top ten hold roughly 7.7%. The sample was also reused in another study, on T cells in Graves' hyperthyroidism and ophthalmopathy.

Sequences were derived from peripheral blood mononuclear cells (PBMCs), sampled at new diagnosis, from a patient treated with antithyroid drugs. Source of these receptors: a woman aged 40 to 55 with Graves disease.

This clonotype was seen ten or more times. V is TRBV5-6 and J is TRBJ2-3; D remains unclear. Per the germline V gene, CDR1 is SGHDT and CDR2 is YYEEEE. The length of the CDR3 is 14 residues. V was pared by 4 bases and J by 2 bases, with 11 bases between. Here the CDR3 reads CASSPTDITDTQYF. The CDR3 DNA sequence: TGTGCCAGCAGCCCCACCGACATCACAGATACGCAGTATTTT.

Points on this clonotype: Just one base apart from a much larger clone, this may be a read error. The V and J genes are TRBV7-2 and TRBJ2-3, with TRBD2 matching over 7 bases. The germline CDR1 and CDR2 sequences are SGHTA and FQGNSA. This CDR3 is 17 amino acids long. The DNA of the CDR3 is TGTGCCGGCAGCTTAGTCTCAGCGGGAATGGGGACAGATACGCAGTATTTT. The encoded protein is CAGSLVSAGMGTDTQYF.

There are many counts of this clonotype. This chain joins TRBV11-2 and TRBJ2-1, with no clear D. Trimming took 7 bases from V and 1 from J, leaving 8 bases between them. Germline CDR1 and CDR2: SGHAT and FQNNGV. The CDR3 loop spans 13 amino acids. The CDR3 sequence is CASKRGSYNEQFF. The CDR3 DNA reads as TGTGCCAGCAAACGAGGTTCCTACAATGAGCAGTTCTTC. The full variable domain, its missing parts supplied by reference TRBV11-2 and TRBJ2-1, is EAGVAQSPRYKIIEKRQSVAFWCNPISGHATLYWYQQILGQGPKLLIQFQNNGVVDDSQLPKDRFSAERLKGVDSTLKIQPAKLEDSAVYLCASKRGSYNEQFFGPGTRLTVL.

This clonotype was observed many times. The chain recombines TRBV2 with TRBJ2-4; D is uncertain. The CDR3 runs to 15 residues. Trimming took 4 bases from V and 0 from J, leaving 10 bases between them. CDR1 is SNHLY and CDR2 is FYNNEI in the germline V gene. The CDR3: CASSGTAVAKNIQYF. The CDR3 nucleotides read TGTGCCAGCAGTGGAACCGCCGTAGCCAAAAACATTCAGTACTTC.

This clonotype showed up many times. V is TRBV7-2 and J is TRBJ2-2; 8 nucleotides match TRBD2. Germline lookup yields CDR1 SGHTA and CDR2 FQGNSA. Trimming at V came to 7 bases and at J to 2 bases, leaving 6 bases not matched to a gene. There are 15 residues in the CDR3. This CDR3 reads CASTSSGVNTGELFF. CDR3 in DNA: TGTGCCAGCACCAGTAGCGGGGTTAACACCGGGGAGCTGTTTTTT.

This CDR3 is CASSNTAGGWYEQYF. The CDR3 DNA reads TGTGCCAGCAGTAACACGGCGGGGGGGTGGTACGAGCAGTACTTC. This sequence joins TRBV27 and TRBJ2-7; 9 positions match TRBD2. Looked up from germline, CDR1 is MNHEY and CDR2 is SMNVEV (reference sequence). The CDR3 has 15 amino acids. V dropped 5 bases and J dropped 4; count of bases not matched to a gene: 9.

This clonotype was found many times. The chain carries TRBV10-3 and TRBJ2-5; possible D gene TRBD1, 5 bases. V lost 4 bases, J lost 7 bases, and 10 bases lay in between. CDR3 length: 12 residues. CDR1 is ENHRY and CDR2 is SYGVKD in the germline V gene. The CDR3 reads CAISGTIGTQYF. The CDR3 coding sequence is TGTGCCATCAGTGGGACAATTGGGACCCAGTACTTC.

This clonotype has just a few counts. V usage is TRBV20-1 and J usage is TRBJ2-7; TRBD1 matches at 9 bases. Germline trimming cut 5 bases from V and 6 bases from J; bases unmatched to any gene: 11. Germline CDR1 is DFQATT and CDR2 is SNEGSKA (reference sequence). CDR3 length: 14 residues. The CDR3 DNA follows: TGCAGTGCTGAAGCCGGGACAGGGCAGGCCGAGCAGTACTTC. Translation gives CSAEAGTGQAEQYF.

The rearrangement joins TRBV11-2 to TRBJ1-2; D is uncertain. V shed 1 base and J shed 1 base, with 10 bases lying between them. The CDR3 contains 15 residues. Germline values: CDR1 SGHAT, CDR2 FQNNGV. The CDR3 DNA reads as TGTGCCAGCAGCTTAGTAGGGTCAAATAACTATGGCTACACCTTC. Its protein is CASSLVGSNNYGYTF. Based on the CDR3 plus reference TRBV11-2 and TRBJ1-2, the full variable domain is EAGVAQSPRYKIIEKRQSVAFWCNPISGHATLYWYQQILGQGPKLLIQFQNNGVVDDSQLPKDRFSAERLKGVDSTLKIQPAKLEDSAVYLCASSLVGSNNYGYTFGSGTRLTVV.

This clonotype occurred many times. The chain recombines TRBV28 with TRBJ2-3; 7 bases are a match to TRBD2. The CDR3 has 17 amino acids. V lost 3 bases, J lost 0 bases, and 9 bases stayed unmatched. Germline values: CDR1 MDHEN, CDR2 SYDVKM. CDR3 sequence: CASSFSGLAASTDTQYF. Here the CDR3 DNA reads TGTGCCAGCAGTTTTTCCGGGCTAGCGGCAAGCACAGATACGCAGTATTTT. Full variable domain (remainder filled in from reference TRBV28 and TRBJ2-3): DVKVTQSSRYLVKRTGEKVFLECVQDMDHENMFWYRQDPGLGLRLIYFSYDVKMKEKGDIPEGYSVSREKKERFSLILESASTNQTSMYLCASSFSGLAASTDTQYFGPGTRLTVL.

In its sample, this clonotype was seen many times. The CDR3 DNA follows: TGTGCCAGCACCCCCCCCGGGGGCCAGGGGGCAGATACGCAGTATTTT. This translates into CASTPPGGQGADTQYF. The V and J genes are TRBV27 and TRBJ2-3, with D maybe TRBD1 (7 bases). Germline CDR1 and CDR2: MNHEY and SMNVEV (reference sequence). With 7 bases removed from V and 4 bases from J, the gap between germline ends came to 21 bases. CDR3 length: 16 residues.

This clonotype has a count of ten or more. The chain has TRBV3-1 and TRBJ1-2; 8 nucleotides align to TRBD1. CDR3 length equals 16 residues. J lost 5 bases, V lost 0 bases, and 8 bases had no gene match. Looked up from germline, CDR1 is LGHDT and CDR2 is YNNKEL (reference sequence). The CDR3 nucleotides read TGTGCCAGCAGCCAAGATGGAGGACAGGGACCTTATGGCTACACCTTC. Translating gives CASSQDGGQGPYGYTF.

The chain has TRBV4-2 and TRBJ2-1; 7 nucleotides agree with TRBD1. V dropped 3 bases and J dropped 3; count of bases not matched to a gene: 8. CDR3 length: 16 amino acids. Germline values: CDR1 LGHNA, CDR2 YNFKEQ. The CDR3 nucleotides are TGTGCCAGCAGCCAGACAGGGTTCCCAAACTACAATGAGCAGTTCTTC. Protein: CASSQTGFPNYNEQFF.

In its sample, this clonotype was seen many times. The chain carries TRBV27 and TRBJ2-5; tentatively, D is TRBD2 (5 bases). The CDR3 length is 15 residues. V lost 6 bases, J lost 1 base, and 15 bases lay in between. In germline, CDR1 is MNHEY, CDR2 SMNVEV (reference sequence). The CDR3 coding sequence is TGTGCCAGCAGACCCAGGCTGCGGGCCCAAGAGACCCAGTACTTC. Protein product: CASRPRLRAQETQYF.

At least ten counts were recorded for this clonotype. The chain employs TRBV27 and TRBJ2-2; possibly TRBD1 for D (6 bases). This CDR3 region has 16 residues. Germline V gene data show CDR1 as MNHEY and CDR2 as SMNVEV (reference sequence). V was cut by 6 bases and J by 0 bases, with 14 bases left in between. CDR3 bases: TGTGCCAGCAGCAACGGACAGACCACGAACACCGGGGAGCTGTTTTTT. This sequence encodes CASSNGQTTNTGELFF.

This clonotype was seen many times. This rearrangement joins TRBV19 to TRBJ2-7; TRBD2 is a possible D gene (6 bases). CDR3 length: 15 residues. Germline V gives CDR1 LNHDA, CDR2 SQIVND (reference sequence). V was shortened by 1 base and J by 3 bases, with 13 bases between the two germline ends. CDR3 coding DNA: TGTGCCAGTAGTATAGTTGGGGGACTCAGCTACGAGCAGTACTTC. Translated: CASSIVGGLSYEQYF. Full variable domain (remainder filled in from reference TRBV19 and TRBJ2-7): DGGITQSPKYLFRKEGQNVTLSCEQNLNHDAMYWYRQDPGQGLRLIYYSQIVNDFQKGDIAEGYSVSREKKESFPLTVTSAQKNPTAFYLCASSIVGGLSYEQYFGPGTRLTVT.

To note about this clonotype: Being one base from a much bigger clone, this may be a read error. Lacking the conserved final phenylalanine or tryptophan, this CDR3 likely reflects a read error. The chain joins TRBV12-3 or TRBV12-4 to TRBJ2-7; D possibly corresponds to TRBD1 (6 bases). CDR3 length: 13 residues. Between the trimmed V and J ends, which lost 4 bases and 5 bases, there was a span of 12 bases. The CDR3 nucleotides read TGTGCCAGCAGTTCGTCAGGGGTGGACGAGCAGTACCTC. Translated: CASSSSGVDEQYL.

The CDR3 nucleotides read TGTGCCAGCAGCCAGGGACGTACTTGGGTTCTGTACTTC. Protein: CASSQGRTWVLYF. J is TRBJ2-7 and V is TRBV28; D may be TRBD1 or TRBD2 (5 bases each). Germline loops: CDR1 MDHEN, CDR2 SYDVKM. V dropped 6 bases and J dropped 12 bases, with 21 bases sitting between them. The length of the CDR3 is 13 residues.

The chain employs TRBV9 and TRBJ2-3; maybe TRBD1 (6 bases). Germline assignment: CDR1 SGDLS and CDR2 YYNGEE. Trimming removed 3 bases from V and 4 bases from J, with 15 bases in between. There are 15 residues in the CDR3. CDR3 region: CASSGDGQQADTQYF. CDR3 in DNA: TGTGCCAGCAGCGGCGACGGACAGCAAGCAGATACGCAGTATTTT.

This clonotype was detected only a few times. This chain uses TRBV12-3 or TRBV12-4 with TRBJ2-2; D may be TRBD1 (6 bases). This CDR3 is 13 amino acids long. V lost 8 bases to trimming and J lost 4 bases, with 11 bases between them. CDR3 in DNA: TGTGCCAGCGGTCAGGGGAGCACCGGGGAGCTGTTTTTT. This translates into CASGQGSTGELFF.

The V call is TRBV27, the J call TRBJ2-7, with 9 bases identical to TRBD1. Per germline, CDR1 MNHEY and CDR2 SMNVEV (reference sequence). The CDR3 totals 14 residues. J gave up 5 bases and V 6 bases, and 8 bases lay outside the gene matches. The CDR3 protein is CASRDRGAKHEQYF. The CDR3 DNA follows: TGTGCCAGCAGGGACAGGGGAGCCAAGCACGAGCAGTACTTC.

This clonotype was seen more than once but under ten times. The CDR3, as DNA: TGCAGCGTTGACTCGGGTTGGGACACCGGGGAGCTGTTTTTT. Its protein is CSVDSGWDTGELFF. The chain carries TRBV29-1 and TRBJ2-2, with D hard to call. Germline V CDR1 and CDR2: SQVTM, ANQGSEA. V lost 3 bases and J lost 3, with 11 bases in between. The CDR3 is made up of 14 amino acids.

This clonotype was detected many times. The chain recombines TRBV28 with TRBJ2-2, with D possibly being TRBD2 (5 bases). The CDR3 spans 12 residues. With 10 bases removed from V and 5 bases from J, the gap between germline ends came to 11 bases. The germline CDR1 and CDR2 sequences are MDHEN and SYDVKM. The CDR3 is CATGGWTGELFF. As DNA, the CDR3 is TGTGCCACCGGCGGGTGGACCGGGGAGCTGTTTTTT.

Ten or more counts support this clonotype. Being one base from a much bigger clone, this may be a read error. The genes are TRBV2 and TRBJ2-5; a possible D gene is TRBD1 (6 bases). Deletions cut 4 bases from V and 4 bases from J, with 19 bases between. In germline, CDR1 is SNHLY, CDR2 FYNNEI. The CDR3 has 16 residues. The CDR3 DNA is TGTGCCAGCAGTGGAGACGGTGCGGACAGAAGAGAGACCCAGTACTTC. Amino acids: CASSGDGADRRETQYF. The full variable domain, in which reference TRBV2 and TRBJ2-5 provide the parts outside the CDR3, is EPEVTQTPSHQVTQMGQEVILRCVPISNHLYFYWYRQILGQKVEFLVSFYNNEISEKSEIFDDQFSVERPDGSNFTLKIRSTKLEDSAMYFCASSGDGADRRETQYFGPGTRLLVL.

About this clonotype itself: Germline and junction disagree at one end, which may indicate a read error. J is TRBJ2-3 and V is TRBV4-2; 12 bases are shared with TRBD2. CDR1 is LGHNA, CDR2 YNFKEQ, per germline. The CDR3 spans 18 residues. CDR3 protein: CASSQFSSGRAPNNEQSF. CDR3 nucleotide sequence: TGTGCCAGCAGCCAATTCTCTAGCGGGAGGGCCCCGAACAATGAGCAGTCCTTC.

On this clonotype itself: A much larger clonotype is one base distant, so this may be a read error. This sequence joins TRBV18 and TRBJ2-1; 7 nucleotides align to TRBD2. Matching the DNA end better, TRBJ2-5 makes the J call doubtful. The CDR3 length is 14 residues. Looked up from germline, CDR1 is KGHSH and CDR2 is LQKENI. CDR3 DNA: TGTGCCGGCTCACCACTGGGAGGGGCCGAGACCCAGTACTTC. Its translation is CAGSPLGGAETQYF.

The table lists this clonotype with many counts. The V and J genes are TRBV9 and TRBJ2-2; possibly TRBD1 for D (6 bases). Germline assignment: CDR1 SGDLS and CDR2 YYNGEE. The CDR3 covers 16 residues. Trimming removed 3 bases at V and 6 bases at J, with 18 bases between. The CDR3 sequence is CASSAQIITGSGELFF. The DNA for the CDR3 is TGTGCCAGCAGCGCGCAGATAATCACAGGGTCCGGGGAGCTGTTTTTT. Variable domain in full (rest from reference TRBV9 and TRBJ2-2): DSGVTQTPKHLITATGQRVTLRCSPRSGDLSVYWYQQSLDQGLQFLIQYYNGEERAKGNILERFSAQQFPDLHSELNLSSLELGDSALYFCASSAQIITGSGELFFGEGSRLTVL.

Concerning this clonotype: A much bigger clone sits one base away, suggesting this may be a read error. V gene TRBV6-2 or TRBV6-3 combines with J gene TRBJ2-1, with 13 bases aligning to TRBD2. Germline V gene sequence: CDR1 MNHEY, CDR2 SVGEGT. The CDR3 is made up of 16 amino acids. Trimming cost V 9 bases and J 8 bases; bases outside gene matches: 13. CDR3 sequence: CARSDRTSGSPYEQFF. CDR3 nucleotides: TGTGCCAGGAGTGACCGGACTAGCGGGAGCCCATATGAGCAGTTCTTC.

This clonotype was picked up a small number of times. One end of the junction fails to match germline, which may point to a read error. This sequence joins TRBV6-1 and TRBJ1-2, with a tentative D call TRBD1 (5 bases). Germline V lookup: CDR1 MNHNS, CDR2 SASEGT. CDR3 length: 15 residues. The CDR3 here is CTSSEPLRQNYGYTF. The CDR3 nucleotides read TGTACCAGCAGTGAACCTCTTCGACAGAACTATGGCTACACCTTC.

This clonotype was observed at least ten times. CDR3 in amino acids: CASSPGTGGNEQYF. CDR3 sequence (DNA): TGCGCCAGCAGCCCCGGGACAGGGGGCAACGAGCAGTACTTC. V is TRBV5-1 and J is TRBJ2-7; 12 bases fit TRBD1. CDR3 size: 14 residues. CDR1 is SGHRS and CDR2 is YFSETQ in the germline V gene. With 4 bases clipped from V and 5 bases from J, the junction kept 4 bases outside the gene matches. The full variable domain, its missing parts supplied by reference TRBV5-1 and TRBJ2-7, is KAGVTQTPRYLIKTRGQQVTLSCSPISGHRSVSWYQQTPGQGLQFLFEYFSETQRNKGNFPGRFSGRQFSNSRSEMNVSTLELGDSALYLCASSPGTGGNEQYFGPGTRLTVT.

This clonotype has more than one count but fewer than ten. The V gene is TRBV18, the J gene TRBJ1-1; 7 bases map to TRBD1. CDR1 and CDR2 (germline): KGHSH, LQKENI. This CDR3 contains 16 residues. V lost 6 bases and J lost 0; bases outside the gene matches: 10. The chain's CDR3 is CASSPRQGAVNTEAFF. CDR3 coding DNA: TGTGCCAGCTCGCCTCGACAGGGTGCGGTGAACACTGAAGCTTTCTTT.